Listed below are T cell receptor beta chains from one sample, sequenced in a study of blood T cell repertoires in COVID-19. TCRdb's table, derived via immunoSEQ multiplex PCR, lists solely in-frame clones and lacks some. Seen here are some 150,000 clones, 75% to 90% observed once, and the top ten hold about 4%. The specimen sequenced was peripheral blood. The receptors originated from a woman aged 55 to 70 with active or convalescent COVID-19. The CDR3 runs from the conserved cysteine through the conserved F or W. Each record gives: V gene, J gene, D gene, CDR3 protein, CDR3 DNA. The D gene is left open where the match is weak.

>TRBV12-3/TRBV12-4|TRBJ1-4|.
CASSPRRKLFF
TGTGCCAGCAGTCCCCGGAGGAAACTGTTTTTT
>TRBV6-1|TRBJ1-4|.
CASSEGGTGEKLFF
TGTGCCAGCAGTGAAGGGGGAACAGGGGAAAAACTGTTTTTT
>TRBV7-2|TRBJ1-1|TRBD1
CASSSDRDTEAFF
TGTGCCAGCAGCTCGGACAGGGACACTGAAGCTTTCTTT
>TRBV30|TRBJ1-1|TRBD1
CAWSRGQGAGEAFF
TGTGCCTGGAGTAGGGGGCAGGGGGCGGGTGAAGCTTTCTTT
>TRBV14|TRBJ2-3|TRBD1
CASSQKQRTDRGDTQYF
TGTGCCAGCAGCCAAAAACAGAGGACCGACAGGGGAGATACGCAGTATTTT
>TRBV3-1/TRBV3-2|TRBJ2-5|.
CASSLRGVQETQYF
TGTGCCAGCAGCCTCAGGGGGGTACAAGAGACCCAGTACTTC
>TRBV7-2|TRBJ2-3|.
CASSSYQVGGWTDTQYF
TGTGCCAGCAGCTCTTACCAAGTCGGCGGCTGGACAGATACGCAGTATTTT
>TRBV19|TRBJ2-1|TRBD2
CASSARTSGGALRINEQFF
TGTGCCAGTAGTGCCAGGACTAGCGGGGGGGCCCTGAGGATCAATGAGCAGTTCTTC
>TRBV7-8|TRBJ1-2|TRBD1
CASSSRTGGVFGYTF
TGTGCCAGCAGCTCCCGGACAGGGGGGGTGTTCGGCTACACCTTC
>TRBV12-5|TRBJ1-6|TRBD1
CASSATGGNNSPLHF
TGTGCTAGTAGTGCGACAGGGGGTAATAATTCACCCCTCCACTTT
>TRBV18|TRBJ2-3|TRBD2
CASSSLAATDTQYF
TGTGCCAGCTCCTCGCTAGCGGCCACAGATACGCAGTATTTT
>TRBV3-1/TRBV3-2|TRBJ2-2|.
CASSQEGVQAGELFF
TGTGCCAGCAGCCAAGAGGGAGTTCAGGCCGGGGAGCTGTTTTTT
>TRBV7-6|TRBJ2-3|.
CASSLARGGAFTDTQYF
TGTGCCAGCAGCTTAGCACGAGGCGGGGCCTTCACAGATACGCAGTATTTT
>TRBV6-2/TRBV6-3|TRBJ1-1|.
CASSYPVMNTEAFF
TGTGCCAGCAGTTACCCGGTAATGAACACTGAAGCTTTCTTT
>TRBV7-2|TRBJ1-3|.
CASSFHSLSGNTIYF
TGTGCCAGCAGCTTTCACTCTCTGTCTGGAAACACCATATATTTT
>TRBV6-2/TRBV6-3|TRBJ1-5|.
CASSSAYREIDSNQPQHF
TGTGCCAGCAGTTCCGCTTACAGGGAAATTGATAGCAATCAGCCCCAGCATTTT